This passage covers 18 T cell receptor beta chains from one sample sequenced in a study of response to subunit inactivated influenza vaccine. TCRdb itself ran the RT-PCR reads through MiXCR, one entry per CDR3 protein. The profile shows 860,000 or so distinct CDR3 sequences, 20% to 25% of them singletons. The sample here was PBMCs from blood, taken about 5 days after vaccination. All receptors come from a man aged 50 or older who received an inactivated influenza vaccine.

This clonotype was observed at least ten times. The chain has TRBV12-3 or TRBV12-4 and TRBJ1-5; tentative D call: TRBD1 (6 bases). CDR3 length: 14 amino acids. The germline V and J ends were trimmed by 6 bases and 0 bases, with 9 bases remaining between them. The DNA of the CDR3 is TGTGCCAGCAGCCTGACAGGTAGCAATCAGCCCCAGCATTTT. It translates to CASSLTGSNQPQHF.

The CDR3 reads CASSQDSTISSYNEQFF. CDR3 DNA: TGTGCCAGCAGCCAGGACTCCACGATTAGCTCCTACAATGAGCAGTTCTTC. V and J are TRBV4-2 and TRBJ2-1; TRBD2 is a possible D gene (5 bases). The V and J ends lost 3 bases and 0 bases respectively, with 15 bases between them. The CDR3 length is 17 residues. Germline V gives CDR1 LGHNA, CDR2 YNFKEQ.

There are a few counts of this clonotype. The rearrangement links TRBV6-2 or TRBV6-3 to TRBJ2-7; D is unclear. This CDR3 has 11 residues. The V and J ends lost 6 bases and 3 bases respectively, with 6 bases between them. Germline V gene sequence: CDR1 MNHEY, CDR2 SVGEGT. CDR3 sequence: CASRSHYEQYF. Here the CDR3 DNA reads TGTGCCAGCAGGAGCCACTACGAGCAGTACTTC.

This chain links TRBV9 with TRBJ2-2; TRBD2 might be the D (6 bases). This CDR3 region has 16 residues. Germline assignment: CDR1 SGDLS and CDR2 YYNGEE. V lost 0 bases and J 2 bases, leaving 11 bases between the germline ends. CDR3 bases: TGTGCCAGCAGCGTAGGAGGACTACTCAACACCGGGGAGCTGTTTTTT. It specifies CASSVGGLLNTGELFF. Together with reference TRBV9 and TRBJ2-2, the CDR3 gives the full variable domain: DSGVTQTPKHLITATGQRVTLRCSPRSGDLSVYWYQQSLDQGLQFLIQYYNGEERAKGNILERFSAQQFPDLHSELNLSSLELGDSALYFCASSVGGLLNTGELFFGEGSRLTVL.

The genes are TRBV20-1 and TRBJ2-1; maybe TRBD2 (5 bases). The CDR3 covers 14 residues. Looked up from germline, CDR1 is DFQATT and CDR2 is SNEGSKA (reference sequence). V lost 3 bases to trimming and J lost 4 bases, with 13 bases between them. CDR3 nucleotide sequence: TGCAGTGCTAGGGCTAGCCTAGGGTACAATGAGCAGTTCTTC. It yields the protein CSARASLGYNEQFF.

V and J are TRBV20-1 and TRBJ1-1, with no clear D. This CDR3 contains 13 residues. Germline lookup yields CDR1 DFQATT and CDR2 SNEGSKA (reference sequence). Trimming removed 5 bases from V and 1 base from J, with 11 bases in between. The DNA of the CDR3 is TGCAGTGCTCTTAGCTGGACGAACACTGAAGCTTTCTTT. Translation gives CSALSWTNTEAFF.

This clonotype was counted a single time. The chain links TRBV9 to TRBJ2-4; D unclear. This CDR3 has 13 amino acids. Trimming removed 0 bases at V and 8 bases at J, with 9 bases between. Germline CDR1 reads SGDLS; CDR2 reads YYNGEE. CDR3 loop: CASSVEGLDIQYF. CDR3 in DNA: TGTGCCAGCAGCGTAGAAGGGTTGGACATTCAGTACTTC.

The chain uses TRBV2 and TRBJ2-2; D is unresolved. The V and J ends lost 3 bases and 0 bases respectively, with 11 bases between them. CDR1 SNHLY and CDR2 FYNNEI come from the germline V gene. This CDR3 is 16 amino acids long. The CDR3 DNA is TGTGCCAGCAGTGACTTAGGGCAGGCGAACACCGGGGAGCTGTTTTTT. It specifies CASSDLGQANTGELFF.

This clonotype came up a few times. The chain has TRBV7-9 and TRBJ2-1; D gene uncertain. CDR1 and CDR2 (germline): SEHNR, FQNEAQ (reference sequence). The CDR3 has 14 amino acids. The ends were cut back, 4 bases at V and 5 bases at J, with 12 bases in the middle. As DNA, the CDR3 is TGTGCCAGCAGCTCAAAGGGCCTAAACAATGAGCAGTTCTTC. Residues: CASSSKGLNNEQFF.

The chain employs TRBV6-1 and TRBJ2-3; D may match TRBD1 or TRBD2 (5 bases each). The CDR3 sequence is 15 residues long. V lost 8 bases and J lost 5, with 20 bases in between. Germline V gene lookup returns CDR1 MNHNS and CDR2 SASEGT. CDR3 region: CASGGLGESIDTQYF. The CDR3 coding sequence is TGTGCCAGCGGGGGATTGGGGGAGTCGATAGATACGCAGTATTTT.

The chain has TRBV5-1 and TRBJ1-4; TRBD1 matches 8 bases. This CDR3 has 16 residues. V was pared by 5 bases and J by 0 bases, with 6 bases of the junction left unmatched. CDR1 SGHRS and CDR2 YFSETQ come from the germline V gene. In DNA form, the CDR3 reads TGCGCCAGCAGAGGGACAGGAGTTGCAACTAATGAAAAACTGTTTTTT. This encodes CASRGTGVATNEKLFF.

The CDR3 coding sequence is TGTGCCACCAGCAGAGATATGCTGGACAGGAACACCGGGGAGCTGTTTTTT. As protein: CATSRDMLDRNTGELFF. The V and J genes are TRBV15 and TRBJ2-2, with D possibly TRBD1 on 6 matching bases. Trimming took off 0 bases at V and 1 base at J, with 12 bases between the two ends. The CDR3 has 17 residues. Germline V gene sequence: CDR1 LNHNV, CDR2 YYDKDF (reference sequence).

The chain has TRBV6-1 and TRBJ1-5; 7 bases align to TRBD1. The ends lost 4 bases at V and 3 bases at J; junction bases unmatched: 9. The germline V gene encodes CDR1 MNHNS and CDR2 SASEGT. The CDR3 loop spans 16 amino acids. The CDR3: CASSGTGTANNQPQHF. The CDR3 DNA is TGTGCCAGCAGTGGAACCGGGACAGCCAACAATCAGCCCCAGCATTTT.

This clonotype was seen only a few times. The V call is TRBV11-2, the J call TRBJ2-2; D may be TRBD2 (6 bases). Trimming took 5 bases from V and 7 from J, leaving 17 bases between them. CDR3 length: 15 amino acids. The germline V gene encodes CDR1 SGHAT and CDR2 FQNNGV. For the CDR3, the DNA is TGTGCCAGCAGCCGCGGAGGGGTCGACGTCGGGGAGCTGTTTTTT. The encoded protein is CASSRGGVDVGELFF.

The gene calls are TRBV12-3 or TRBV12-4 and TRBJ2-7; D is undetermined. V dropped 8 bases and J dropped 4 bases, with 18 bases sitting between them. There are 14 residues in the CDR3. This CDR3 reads CASRVGSSRYEQYF. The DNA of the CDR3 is TGTGCCAGCCGCGTGGGGTCAAGTAGGTACGAGCAGTACTTC.

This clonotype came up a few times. CDR3 nucleotides: TGCGCCAGCAGCGCAAGGACAGGGGGTAACCTTGAAGCTTTCTTT. This translates into CASSARTGGNLEAFF. The V and J genes are TRBV5-1 and TRBJ1-1; 10 nucleotides agree with TRBD1. The CDR3 covers 15 residues. Germline CDR1 is SGHRS and CDR2 is YFSETQ. The trim removed 4 bases at V and 7 bases at J, leaving 10 bases unmatched.

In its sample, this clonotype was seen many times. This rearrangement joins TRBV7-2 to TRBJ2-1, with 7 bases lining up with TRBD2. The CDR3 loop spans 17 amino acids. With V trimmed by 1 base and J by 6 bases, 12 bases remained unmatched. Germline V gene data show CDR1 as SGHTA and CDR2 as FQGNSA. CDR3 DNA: TGTGCCAGCAGCTTAGGGAGGAGCGGGGTTAGCGCCAATGAGCAGTTCTTC. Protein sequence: CASSLGRSGVSANEQFF. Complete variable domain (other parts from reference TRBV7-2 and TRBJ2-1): GAGVSQSPSNKVTEKGKDVELRCDPISGHTALYWYRQSLGQGLEFLIYFQGNSAPDKSGLPSDRFSAERTGGSVSTLTIQRTQQEDSAVYLCASSLGRSGVSANEQFFGPGTRLTVL.

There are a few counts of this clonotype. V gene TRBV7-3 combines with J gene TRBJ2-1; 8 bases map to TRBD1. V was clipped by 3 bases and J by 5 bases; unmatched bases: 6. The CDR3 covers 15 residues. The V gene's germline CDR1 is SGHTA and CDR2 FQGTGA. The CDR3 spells CASSFDRGSHNEQFF. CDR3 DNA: TGTGCCAGCAGCTTCGACAGGGGTAGCCACAATGAGCAGTTCTTC.